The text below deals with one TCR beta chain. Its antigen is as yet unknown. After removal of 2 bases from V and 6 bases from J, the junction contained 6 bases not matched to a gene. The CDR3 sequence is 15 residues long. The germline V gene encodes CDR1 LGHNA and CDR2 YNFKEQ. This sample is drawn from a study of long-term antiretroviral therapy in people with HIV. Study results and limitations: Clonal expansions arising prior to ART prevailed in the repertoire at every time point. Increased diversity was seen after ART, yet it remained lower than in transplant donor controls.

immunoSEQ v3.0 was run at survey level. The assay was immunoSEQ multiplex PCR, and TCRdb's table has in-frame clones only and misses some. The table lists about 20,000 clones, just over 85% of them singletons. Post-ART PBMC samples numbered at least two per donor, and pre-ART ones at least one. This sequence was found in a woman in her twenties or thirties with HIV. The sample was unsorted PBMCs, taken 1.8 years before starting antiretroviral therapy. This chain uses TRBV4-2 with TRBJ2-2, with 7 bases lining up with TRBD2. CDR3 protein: CASSQQPGGAGELFF. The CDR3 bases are TGTGCCAGCAGCCAACAACCGGGGGGAGCCGGGGAGCTGTTTTTT.